A single T cell receptor (beta chain) is shown here with its context. Clones were read by immunoSEQ multiplex PCR, and TCRdb kept only the in-frame ones, dropping some. This table holds about 300,000 clones, roughly 86% found once. The source of the sample is a study of blood T cell repertoires in COVID-19. The origin of this receptor is a woman aged 45-65 years who had been exposed to COVID-19. Sequenced material: PBMCs or T cells enriched from blood (not recorded which).

The CDR3 nucleotides are TGTGCCAGCAGAATGACAGGGCCTAATCAGCCCCAGCATTTT. This encodes CASRMTGPNQPQHF. The chain uses TRBV28 and TRBJ1-5; 7 bases line up with TRBD1. The CDR3 has 14 amino acids. V shed 6 bases, J shed 4 bases, and the junction held 6 bases outside the gene matches. CDR1 and CDR2 (germline): MDHEN, SYDVKM.